These 15 T cell receptor beta chains were sequenced from one sample in a study of T cell changes during pregnancy in multiple sclerosis. Generated by immunoSEQ multiplex PCR, the TCRdb table keeps only in-frame clones and is missing some. The top ten hold about 0.73% of the sample, which has roughly 42,000 clones, approximately 91% seen once. The source was CD4+ T cells from peripheral blood mononuclear cells, collected before pregnancy. The source is a female donor with multiple sclerosis, enrolled in a pregnancy study.

CDR3 sequence: CAWTGGSHGYTF. The DNA of the CDR3 is TGTGCCTGGACAGGGGGCTCCCATGGCTACACCTTC. J is TRBJ1-2 and V is TRBV30; 8 positions match TRBD1. Per the germline V gene, CDR1 is GTSNPN and CDR2 is SVGIG (reference sequence). V dropped 4 bases and J dropped 6; count of bases not matched to a gene: 4. CDR3 size: 12 residues.

The chain uses TRBV5-5 and TRBJ1-1; TRBD1 agrees at 8 bases. Germline V CDR1 and CDR2: SGHKS, YYEKEE (reference sequence). This CDR3 comprises 15 residues. The trim removed 4 bases at V and 1 base at J, leaving 6 bases unmatched. The CDR3 DNA is TGTGCCAGCAGCGATAGGGACAGGCAGAACACTGAAGCTTTCTTT. It yields the protein CASSDRDRQNTEAFF. The full variable domain, its missing parts supplied by reference TRBV5-5 and TRBJ1-1, is DAGVTQSPTHLIKTRGQQVTLRCSPISGHKSVSWYQQVLGQGPQFIFQYYEKEERGRGNFPDRFSARQFPNYSSELNVNALLLGDSALYLCASSDRDRQNTEAFFGQGTRLTVV.

This CDR3 is CASLRSGLYF. The CDR3 nucleotides read TGTGCCAGTTTGCGGTCCGGGTTGTACTTC. V usage is TRBV27 and J usage is TRBJ2-7; D unresolved. The CDR3 contains 10 residues. CDR1 is MNHEY and CDR2 is SMNVEV in the germline V gene (reference sequence). V dropped 9 bases and J dropped 12 bases, with 15 bases sitting between them.

The sample holds one count of this clone. V gene TRBV6-5 combines with J gene TRBJ2-1, with TRBD1 matching 7 bases. The V segment lost 2 bases and the J segment 8 bases; nucleotides outside the gene matches: 12. This CDR3 comprises 16 residues. Germline CDR1 is MNHEY and CDR2 is SVGAGI. CDR3 residues: CASSYVSGGVLDEQFF. The CDR3 DNA follows: TGTGCCAGCAGTTACGTTTCAGGGGGTGTCCTCGATGAGCAGTTCTTC.

This chain uses TRBV7-9 with TRBJ1-4, with 8 bases lining up with TRBD1. V dropped 1 base and J dropped 8; count of bases not matched to a gene: 6. Per the germline V gene, CDR1 is SEHNR and CDR2 is FQNEAQ (reference sequence). The CDR3 consists of 15 residues. The CDR3 spells CASSLGGQELEKLFF. The CDR3 coding sequence is TGTGCCAGCAGCTTAGGGGGACAGGAGTTAGAAAAACTGTTTTTT.

This clone came up once. J is TRBJ2-3 and V is TRBV29-1; D gene uncertain. Germline V gives CDR1 SQVTM, CDR2 ANQGSEA. This CDR3 is 10 amino acids long. V lost 7 bases and J 3 bases, leaving 5 bases between the germline ends. The CDR3 DNA is TGCAGCGGAGGAACAGATACGCAGTATTTT. It translates to CSGGTDTQYF.

This rearrangement joins TRBV9 to TRBJ2-3, with no clear D. Germline V gene data show CDR1 as SGDLS and CDR2 as YYNGEE. Trimming stripped 3 bases from V and 2 bases from J, with 13 bases between. The CDR3 runs 15 residues. The CDR3 nucleotides read TGTGCCAGCAGCGGTGAGTCTAGTCCCACAGATACGCAGTATTTT. Its translation: CASSGESSPTDTQYF.

The DNA for the CDR3 is TGCAGCGTTGAAAGGGACAGGGGTCCCGAGCAGTACTTC. Translated: CSVERDRGPEQYF. The chain uses TRBV29-1 and TRBJ2-7, with TRBD1 matching 10 bases. From germline, CDR1 is SQVTM and CDR2 ANQGSEA. The ends lost 2 bases at V and 6 bases at J; junction bases unmatched: 4. This CDR3 comprises 13 residues.

The chain is built from TRBV6-1 and TRBJ2-1, with D maybe TRBD2 (7 bases). The germline CDR1 and CDR2 sequences are MNHNS and SASEGT. The CDR3 totals 15 residues. Trimming removed 7 bases from V and 6 bases from J, with 19 bases in between. Written as DNA, the CDR3 is TGTGCCAGCAAATTAGGGGGGGCCCAACTCAATGAGCAGTTCTTC. This translates into CASKLGGAQLNEQFF.

A word on this clone: This CDR3 is also generated by other DNA sequences in the sample. The gene calls are TRBV7-2 and TRBJ1-1, with D perhaps matching TRBD1 (5 bases). CDR3 size: 14 residues. CDR1 is SGHTA and CDR2 is FQGNSA in the germline V gene. V lost 0 bases and J lost 3, with 8 bases in between. The CDR3 coding sequence is TGTGCCAGCAGCTTAGCCCAGGGTTACACTGAAGCTTTCTTT. It encodes CASSLAQGYTEAFF.

The chain couples TRBV9 to TRBJ2-7, with D hard to call. The CDR3 runs to 15 residues. Germline loops: CDR1 SGDLS, CDR2 YYNGEE. V lost 4 bases to trimming and J lost 2 bases, with 16 bases between them. CDR3 nucleotide sequence: TGTGCCAGCAGCCCCGGTAGCATTACTACCTACGAGCAGTACTTC. Encoded protein: CASSPGSITTYEQYF.

The chain carries TRBV19 and TRBJ1-6, with D hard to call. Per germline, CDR1 LNHDA and CDR2 SQIVND (reference sequence). V was clipped by 1 base and J by 9 bases, with 13 bases between them. The CDR3 runs 15 residues. The chain's CDR3 is CASSIAGSRGSPLHF. The CDR3 DNA follows: TGTGCCAGTAGTATAGCTGGGAGCCGGGGTTCACCCCTCCACTTT.

The CDR3: CAAKLTTSGNTIYF. CDR3 bases: TGTGCCGCCAAACTTACCACCTCTGGAAACACCATATATTTT. The chain joins TRBV19 to TRBJ1-3, with D hard to call. There are 14 residues in the CDR3. Germline CDR1 is LNHDA and CDR2 is SQIVND (reference sequence). V was cut by 11 bases and J by 0 bases, with 14 bases left in between.

CDR3 amino acids: CASRPTSGEPNTGELFF. The CDR3 DNA follows: TGTGCCAGCAGGCCGACTAGCGGGGAACCGAACACCGGGGAGCTGTTTTTT. This rearrangement joins TRBV7-3 to TRBJ2-2; 11 bases align to TRBD2. CDR1 and CDR2 from the germline V gene are SGHTA and FQGTGA. CDR3 size: 17 residues. V dropped 6 bases and J dropped 0; count of bases not matched to a gene: 6.

The chain uses TRBV27 and TRBJ2-7; 9 bases are shared with TRBD1. In germline, CDR1 is MNHEY, CDR2 SMNVEV (reference sequence). The CDR3 is 14 residues long. J lost 2 bases, V lost 8 bases, and 7 bases had no gene match. The CDR3 DNA is TGTGCCAGCGCGAGGGACAGGGTACCCTACGAGCAGTACTTC. It yields the protein CASARDRVPYEQYF.